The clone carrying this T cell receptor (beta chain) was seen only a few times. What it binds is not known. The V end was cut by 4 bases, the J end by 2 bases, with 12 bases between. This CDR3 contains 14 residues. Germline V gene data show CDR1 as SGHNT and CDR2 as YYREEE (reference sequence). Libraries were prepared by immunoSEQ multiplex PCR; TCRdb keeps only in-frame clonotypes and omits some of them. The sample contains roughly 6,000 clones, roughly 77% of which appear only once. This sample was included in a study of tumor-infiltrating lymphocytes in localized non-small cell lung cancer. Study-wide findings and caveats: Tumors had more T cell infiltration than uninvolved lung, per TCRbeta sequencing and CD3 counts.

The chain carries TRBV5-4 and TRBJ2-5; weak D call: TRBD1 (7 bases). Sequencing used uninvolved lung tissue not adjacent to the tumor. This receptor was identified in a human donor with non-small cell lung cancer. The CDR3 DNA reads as TGTGCCAGCAGCCCCGGGGGACAGCAAGAGACCCAGTACTTC. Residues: CASSPGGQQETQYF.